This entry concerns a single T cell receptor (beta chain). The entry originates in a study of glioma-infiltrating T cells after dendritic cell vaccination. Generated by immunoSEQ multiplex PCR, the TCRdb table keeps only in-frame clones and is missing some. The sample yields fewer than 75,000 clones, 81% seen once. Sample: blood, taken before dendritic cell vaccination. The TCR was taken from a human donor with glioblastoma.

The CDR3 loop reads CASRFGAGQGPYGYTF. The CDR3 nucleotides read TGTGCCAGTAGGTTCGGGGCTGGACAGGGTCCCTATGGCTACACCTTC. The chain employs TRBV19 and TRBJ1-2; 8 bases align to TRBD1. Germline V gives CDR1 LNHDA, CDR2 SQIVND (reference sequence). CDR3 length: 16 amino acids. J gave up 4 bases and V 6 bases, and 13 bases lay outside the gene matches.